Listed here is a single T cell receptor (beta chain). The target antigen is unknown. This PCR relied on a set of 60 Vbeta primers and 13 Jbeta primers. TCRdb's table, derived via immunoSEQ multiplex PCR, lists solely in-frame clones and lacks some. The sample comprises 150,000 to 200,000 clones, 80% to 90% of which are singletons, and roughly 1.9% rests with the top ten. The data were obtained in a study of cytomegalovirus exposure and HLA in healthy donors. This CDR3 has 14 residues. Per the germline V gene, CDR1 is ENHRY and CDR2 is SYGVKD. The V end lost 10 bases, the J end lost 6 bases, and 19 bases lay between the germline ends. Whole-study findings and limits: The authors enumerated over 150 TCR beta chains as linked to cytomegalovirus. A missense variant in DCLRE1C was later tied to TCR beta V- and J-gene trimming.

This chain joins TRBV10-3 and TRBJ2-1; D is possibly TRBD1 (5 bases). The receptor was isolated from a young man in good health and CMV-seronegative. The specimen was PBMCs. The CDR3 nucleotides read TGTGCCACCGGGCTAGGGGCCGAATCCAATGAGCAGTTCTTC. Translation: CATGLGAESNEQFF.